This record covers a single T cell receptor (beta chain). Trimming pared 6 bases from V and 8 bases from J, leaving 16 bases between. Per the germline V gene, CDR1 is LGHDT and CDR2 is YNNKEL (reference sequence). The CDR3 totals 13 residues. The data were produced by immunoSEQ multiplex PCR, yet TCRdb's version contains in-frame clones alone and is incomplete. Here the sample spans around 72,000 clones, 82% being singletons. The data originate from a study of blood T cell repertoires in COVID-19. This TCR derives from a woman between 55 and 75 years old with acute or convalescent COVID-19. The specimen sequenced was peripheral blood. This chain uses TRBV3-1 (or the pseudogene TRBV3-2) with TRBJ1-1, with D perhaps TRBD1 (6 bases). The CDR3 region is CASRPPGEREAFF. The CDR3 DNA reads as TGTGCCAGCAGGCCCCCAGGGGAGAGGGAAGCTTTCTTT.